This T cell receptor (beta chain) was captured by sequencing in a study of blood T cell repertoires in COVID-19. Study details: Spain, Italy and the United States supplied samples that represented acute and convalescent COVID-19. T cells, B-cell-depleted T cells, or PBMCs provided the cDNA or gDNA that served as material.

Methods used by the authors: Amplifying reference gene primers gave estimates of nucleated cell counts. Measured with immunoSEQ multiplex PCR; TCRdb has only the in-frame clones, and not every one. The D gene and trimming were derived from the DNA, and the V and J assignments and clone size from that table. The data show almost 200,000 clones, with 75% to 85% seen just once and roughly 5.6% held by the top ten. Seattle enrolled patients during active infection and tracked them longitudinally. What was sequenced was peripheral blood. The clonotype originates from a woman in her 40s with COVID-19, enrolled during active disease.

The CDR3 here is CASSLTGVQPQHF. Here the CDR3 DNA reads TGTGCCAGCAGTTTAACAGGGGTACAGCCCCAGCATTTT. The chain links TRBV12-3 or TRBV12-4 to TRBJ1-5, with TRBD1 matching 7 bases. This CDR3 region has 13 residues. With 2 bases clipped from V and 7 bases from J, the junction kept 2 bases outside the gene matches.